The 3 T cell receptor beta chains given below trace back to one sample, sequenced in a study of regulatory T cells in long-lasting Graves disease. Construction of the TCR beta libraries employed iRepertoire HTBI primers in conjunction with Arm-PCR of CDR3 regions. Each CDR3 protein gets one entry after TCRdb re-called the multiplex PCR reads with MiXCR. The sample contains around 240,000 distinct CDR3 sequences, approximately 20% of which appear only once. Time point in this sample: newly diagnosed GD, antithyroid drugs for less than 3 months. PBMC RNA was the source of the TCR library. These data were likewise used in another study, on T cells in Graves' hyperthyroidism and ophthalmopathy.

Sequencing used peripheral blood mononuclear cells (PBMCs), obtained at new diagnosis, from a patient treated with antithyroid drugs. These receptors all stem from a woman aged 25 to 39 with Graves disease.

On this clonotype itself: Germline and junction disagree at one end, which may indicate a read error. The genes are TRBV3-1 and TRBJ1-1; TRBD1 might be the D (5 bases). The CDR3 is 16 residues long. In germline, CDR1 is LGHDT, CDR2 YNNKEL (reference sequence). CDR3 coding DNA: TGTGCCGGCAGCCAAGAAAAGGGGCGAGGGAACACTGAAGCTTTCTTT. Encoded protein: CAGSQEKGRGNTEAFF.

This clonotype was picked up many times. The gene calls are TRBV5-1 and TRBJ2-3, with 7 nucleotides matching TRBD2. V lost 4 bases, J lost 4 bases, and 9 bases stayed unmatched. CDR1 and CDR2 (germline): SGHRS, YFSETQ. The CDR3 totals 15 residues. The CDR3 DNA is TGCGCCAGCAGCCTCAACCCGGGGGGTTCAGATACGCAGTATTTT. This encodes CASSLNPGGSDTQYF.

Regarding this clonotype: This may stem from a read error, because a much larger clone lies one nucleotide away. CDR3 sequence: CVSSSTGYQETQYF. For the CDR3, the DNA is TGTGTCAGCAGCTCGACAGGGTACCAAGAGACCCAGTACTTC. The V and J genes are TRBV7-2 and TRBJ2-5, with 7 bases identical to TRBD1. Germline V gene sequence: CDR1 SGHTA, CDR2 FQGNSA. This CDR3 region has 14 residues.